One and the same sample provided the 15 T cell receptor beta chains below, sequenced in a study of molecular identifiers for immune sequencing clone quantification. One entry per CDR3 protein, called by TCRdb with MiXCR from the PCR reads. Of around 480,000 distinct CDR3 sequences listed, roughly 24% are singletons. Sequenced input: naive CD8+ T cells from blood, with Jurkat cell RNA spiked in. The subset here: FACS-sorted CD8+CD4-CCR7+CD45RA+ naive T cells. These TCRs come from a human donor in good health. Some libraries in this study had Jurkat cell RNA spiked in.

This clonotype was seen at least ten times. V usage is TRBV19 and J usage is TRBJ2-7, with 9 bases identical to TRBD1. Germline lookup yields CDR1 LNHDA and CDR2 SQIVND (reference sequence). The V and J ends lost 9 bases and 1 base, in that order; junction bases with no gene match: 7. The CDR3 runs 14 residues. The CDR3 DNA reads TGTGCCAGCAGCATAGGGACAGGGTCCTACGAGCAGTACTTC. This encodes CASSIGTGSYEQYF.

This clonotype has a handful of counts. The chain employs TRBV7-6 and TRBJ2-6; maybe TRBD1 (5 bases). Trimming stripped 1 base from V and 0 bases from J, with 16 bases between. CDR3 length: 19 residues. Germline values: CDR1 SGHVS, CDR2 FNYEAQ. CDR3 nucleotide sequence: TGTGCCAGCAGCTTAGATGCAGGGTTTCAATACTCTGGGGCCAACGTCCTGACTTTC. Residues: CASSLDAGFQYSGANVLTF.

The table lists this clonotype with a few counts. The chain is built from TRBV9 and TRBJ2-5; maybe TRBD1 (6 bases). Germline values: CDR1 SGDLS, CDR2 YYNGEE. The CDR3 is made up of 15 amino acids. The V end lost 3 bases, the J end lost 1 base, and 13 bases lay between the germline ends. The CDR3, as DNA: TGTGCCAGCAGCGCCCAACAGGGAGTCCAAGAGACCCAGTACTTC. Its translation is CASSAQQGVQETQYF.

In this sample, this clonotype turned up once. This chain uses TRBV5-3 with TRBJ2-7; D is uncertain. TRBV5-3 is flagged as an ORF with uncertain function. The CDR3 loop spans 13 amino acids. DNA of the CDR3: TGTGTCAGCAGCCCTACAGACGAAAACGAGCAGTACTTC. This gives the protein CVSSPTDENEQYF.

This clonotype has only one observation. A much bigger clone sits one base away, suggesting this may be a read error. This CDR3 is CASSLEDSSGEGTQYF. In DNA form, the CDR3 reads TGTGCCAGCAGCTTAGAGGATAGCTCGGGGGAAGGTACGCAGTATTTT. The chain combines TRBV7-9 with TRBJ2-3; possible D gene TRBD2, 6 bases. Germline assignment: CDR1 SEHNR and CDR2 FQNEAQ (reference sequence). This CDR3 has 16 amino acids. V lost 1 base and J 8 bases, leaving 19 bases between the germline ends.

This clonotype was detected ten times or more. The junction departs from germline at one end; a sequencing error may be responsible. The CDR3 region has the DNA TGCGCCAGCAGCCAAGGACTAGCGGGAGTGTACGAGCAGTACTTC. This sequence encodes CASSQGLAGVYEQYF. The chain uses TRBV4-2 and TRBJ2-7, with 13 bases aligning to TRBD2. The CDR3 is made up of 15 amino acids. The germline V gene encodes CDR1 LGHNA and CDR2 YNFKEQ.

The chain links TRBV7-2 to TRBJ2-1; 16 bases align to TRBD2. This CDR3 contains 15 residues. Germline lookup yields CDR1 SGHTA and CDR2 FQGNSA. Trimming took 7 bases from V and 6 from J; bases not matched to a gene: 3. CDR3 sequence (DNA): TGTGCCAGCAAGGGGACTAGCGGGGGGGCCAATGAGCAGTTCTTC. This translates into CASKGTSGGANEQFF.

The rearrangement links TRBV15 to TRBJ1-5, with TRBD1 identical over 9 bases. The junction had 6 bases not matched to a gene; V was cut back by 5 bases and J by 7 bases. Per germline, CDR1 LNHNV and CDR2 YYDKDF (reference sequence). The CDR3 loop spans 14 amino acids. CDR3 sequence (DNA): TGTGCCACCAGCCCCGGGACAGGGACCCAGCCCCAGCATTTT. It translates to CATSPGTGTQPQHF.

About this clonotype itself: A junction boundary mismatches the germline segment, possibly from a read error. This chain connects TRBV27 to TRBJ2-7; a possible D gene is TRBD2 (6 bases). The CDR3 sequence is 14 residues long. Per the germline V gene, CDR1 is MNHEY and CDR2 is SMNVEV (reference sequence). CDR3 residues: CASSAGGVPYGQYF. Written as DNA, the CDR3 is TGTGCCAGCAGTGCCGGGGGAGTCCCCTACGGGCAGTACTTC.

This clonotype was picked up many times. The CDR3 nucleotides read TGCGCCAGCAGCTTCGCGGGGGTCCCTACCTACGAGCAGTACTTC. Its translation is CASSFAGVPTYEQYF. This chain joins TRBV5-1 and TRBJ2-7, with TRBD2 matching 7 bases. This CDR3 spans 15 amino acids. CDR1 is SGHRS and CDR2 is YFSETQ in the germline V gene. V was pared by 2 bases and J by 2 bases, with 7 bases of the junction left unmatched.

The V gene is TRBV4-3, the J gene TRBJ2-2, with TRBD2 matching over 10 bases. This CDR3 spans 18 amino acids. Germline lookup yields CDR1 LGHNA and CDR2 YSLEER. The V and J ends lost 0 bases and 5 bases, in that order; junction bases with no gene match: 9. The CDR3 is CASSQESIQLAGTGELFF. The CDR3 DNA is TGCGCCAGCAGCCAAGAGAGCATACAACTAGCGGGGACCGGGGAGCTGTTTTTT.

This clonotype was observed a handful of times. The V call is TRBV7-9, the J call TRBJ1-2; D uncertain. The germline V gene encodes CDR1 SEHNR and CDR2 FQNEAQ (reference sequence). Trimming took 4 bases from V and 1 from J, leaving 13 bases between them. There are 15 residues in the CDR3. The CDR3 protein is CASSSPKDVNYGYTF. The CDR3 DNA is TGTGCCAGCAGCTCGCCTAAGGACGTTAACTATGGCTACACCTTC.

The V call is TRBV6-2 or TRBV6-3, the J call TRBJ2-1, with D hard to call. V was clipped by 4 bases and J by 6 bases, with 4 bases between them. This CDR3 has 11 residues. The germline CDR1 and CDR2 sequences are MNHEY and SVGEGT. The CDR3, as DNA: TGTGCCAGCAGTTGGAGCAATGAGCAGTTCTTC. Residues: CASSWSNEQFF.

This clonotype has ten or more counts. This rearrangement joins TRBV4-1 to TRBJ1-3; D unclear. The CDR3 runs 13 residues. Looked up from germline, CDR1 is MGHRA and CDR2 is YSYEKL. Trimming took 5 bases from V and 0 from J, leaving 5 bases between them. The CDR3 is CASSWSSGNTIYF. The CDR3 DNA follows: TGCGCCAGCAGCTGGAGCTCTGGAAACACCATATATTTT.

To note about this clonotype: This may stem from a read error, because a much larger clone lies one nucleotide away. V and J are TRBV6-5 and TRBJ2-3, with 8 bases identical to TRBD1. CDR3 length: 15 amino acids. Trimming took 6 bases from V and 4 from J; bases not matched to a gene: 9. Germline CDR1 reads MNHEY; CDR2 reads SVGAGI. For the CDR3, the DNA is TGTGCCAGCAGCATATACGGACAGGGTTCAGATACGCAGTATTTT. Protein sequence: CASSIYGQGSDTQYF.